Listed below are T cell receptor beta chains from one sample, sequenced in a study of cytomegalovirus exposure and HLA in healthy donors. The method was immunoSEQ multiplex PCR; TCRdb's version includes in-frame clones alone and lacks a portion of them. The repertoire consists of 130,000 or so clones, with roughly 9% occurring once and the leading ten covering 5.5% to 7.5%. The sequencing sample was made of PBMCs. Receptor source: a woman aged 40 to 50 in good health and CMV-seropositive. The CDR3 runs from the conserved cysteine through the conserved F or W. Each record gives: V gene, D gene, J gene, clone size, CDR3 DNA, CDR3 protein. D genes are given only for firm matches. Expanded clones get a size class; other rows say once, few or many, or leave the size out.

TRBV11-2	-	TRBJ1-4	-	TGTGCCAGCAGCCCCCCCGCCGGGATTCAACTGTTTTTT	CASSPPAGIQLFF
TRBV19	TRBD1	TRBJ2-1	few	TGTGCCAGCCGTCCAGGGGGAAATGAGCAGTTCTTC	CASRPGGNEQFF
TRBV6-6	TRBD1	TRBJ1-2	few	TGTGCCAGCAGTCGACAGGGGGATGGCTACACCTTC	CASSRQGDGYTF
TRBV5-5	-	TRBJ1-5	few	TGTGCCAGCAGCCCCAAGACAGTCTATAGCAATCAGCCCCAGCATTTT	CASSPKTVYSNQPQHF
TRBV6-1	TRBD1	TRBJ2-7	-	TGTGCCAGCAGTGCTCGGGACAGTGGGATTAAGTACTTC	CASSARDSGIKYF
TRBV5-1	-	TRBJ2-7	-	TGCGCCAGCAGCGAAGAGCCAGCGAGGGCCTACGAGCAGTACTTC	CASSEEPARAYEQYF
TRBV5-4	-	TRBJ1-1	-	TGTGCCAGCAGCCGAAATATGGGCCTTGAAGCTTTCTTT	CASSRNMGLEAFF
TRBV18	-	TRBJ1-1	-	TGTGCCAGCTCACCGGACAGAACCGTGAACACTGAAGCTTTCTTT	CASSPDRTVNTEAFF
TRBV11-2	TRBD1	TRBJ1-2	few	TGTGCCAGCAGCTTAGGACAGGGCGGTGATGGCTACACCTTC	CASSLGQGGDGYTF
TRBV5-4	TRBD1	TRBJ2-7	-	TGTGCCAGCAGCTTGCCAGGACAGGGCGCTACCTACGAGCAGTACTTC	CASSLPGQGATYEQYF
TRBV11-2	TRBD1	TRBJ2-7	-	TGTGCCAGCAGCTTAGGAGGGACAGGCTACTACGAGCAGTACTTC	CASSLGGTGYYEQYF
TRBV2	-	TRBJ1-2	few	TGTGCCAGCAGTGGCCGGACAGTCTATGGCTACACCTTC	CASSGRTVYGYTF
TRBV13	TRBD2	TRBJ2-7	few	TGTGCCAGCACCCTTGGGACTAGCGGGTACTACGAGCAGTACTTC	CASTLGTSGYYEQYF
TRBV15	TRBD1	TRBJ1-3	-	TGTGCCACCAGCAGAGTCCGGACAGGGTATTCTGGAAACACCATATATTTT	CATSRVRTGYSGNTIYF
TRBV6-5	-	TRBJ1-1	few	TGTGCCAGCGCCGAGCGGCAGGTGAACACTGAAGCTTTCTTT	CASAERQVNTEAFF
TRBV6-1	-	TRBJ1-4	few	TGTGCCAGCAGTGAAAACCCGGCGGGCCTGTTTTTT	CASSENPAGLFF
TRBV7-9	-	TRBJ1-5	-	TGTGCCAGCAGCTTATGGGGGGGGGATAGCAATCAGCCCCAGCATTTT	CASSLWGGDSNQPQHF
TRBV7-8	-	TRBJ1-2	-	TGTGCCAGCAGCTTAGCCTACGGTAGTACTAACTATGGCTACACCTTC	CASSLAYGSTNYGYTF
TRBV19	-	TRBJ1-4	few	TGTGCCAGTAGTACGAGGGTGGGTGATGAAAAACTGTTTTTT	CASSTRVGDEKLFF
TRBV10-3	-	TRBJ2-3	-	TGTGCCATCAGTGAGTCGGTTGGAAGGGGAACGCAGTATTTT	CAISESVGRGTQYF
TRBV6-6	-	TRBJ1-1	few	TGTGCCAGCCGTTACTCTACAGGGTCGTTAGGCACTGAAGCTTTCTTT	CASRYSTGSLGTEAFF
TRBV19	-	TRBJ1-2	-	TGTGCCAGTTCCTACCCAGGAGGCTACGGCTACACCTTC	CASSYPGGYGYTF
TRBV11-1	TRBD1	TRBJ1-6	few	TGTGCCAGCAGCTTCGATGGACAGGGAGGTTCACCCCTCCACTTT	CASSFDGQGGSPLHF
TRBV7-3	-	TRBJ2-2	few	TGTGCCAGCAGCTTAAATAGGGGTTTAAGCACCGGGGAGCTGTTTTTT	CASSLNRGLSTGELFF
TRBV5-1	-	TRBJ2-7	once	TGCGCCAGCAGCTCCGGGAAAGGGAATGTCGAGCAGTACTTC	CASSSGKGNVEQYF